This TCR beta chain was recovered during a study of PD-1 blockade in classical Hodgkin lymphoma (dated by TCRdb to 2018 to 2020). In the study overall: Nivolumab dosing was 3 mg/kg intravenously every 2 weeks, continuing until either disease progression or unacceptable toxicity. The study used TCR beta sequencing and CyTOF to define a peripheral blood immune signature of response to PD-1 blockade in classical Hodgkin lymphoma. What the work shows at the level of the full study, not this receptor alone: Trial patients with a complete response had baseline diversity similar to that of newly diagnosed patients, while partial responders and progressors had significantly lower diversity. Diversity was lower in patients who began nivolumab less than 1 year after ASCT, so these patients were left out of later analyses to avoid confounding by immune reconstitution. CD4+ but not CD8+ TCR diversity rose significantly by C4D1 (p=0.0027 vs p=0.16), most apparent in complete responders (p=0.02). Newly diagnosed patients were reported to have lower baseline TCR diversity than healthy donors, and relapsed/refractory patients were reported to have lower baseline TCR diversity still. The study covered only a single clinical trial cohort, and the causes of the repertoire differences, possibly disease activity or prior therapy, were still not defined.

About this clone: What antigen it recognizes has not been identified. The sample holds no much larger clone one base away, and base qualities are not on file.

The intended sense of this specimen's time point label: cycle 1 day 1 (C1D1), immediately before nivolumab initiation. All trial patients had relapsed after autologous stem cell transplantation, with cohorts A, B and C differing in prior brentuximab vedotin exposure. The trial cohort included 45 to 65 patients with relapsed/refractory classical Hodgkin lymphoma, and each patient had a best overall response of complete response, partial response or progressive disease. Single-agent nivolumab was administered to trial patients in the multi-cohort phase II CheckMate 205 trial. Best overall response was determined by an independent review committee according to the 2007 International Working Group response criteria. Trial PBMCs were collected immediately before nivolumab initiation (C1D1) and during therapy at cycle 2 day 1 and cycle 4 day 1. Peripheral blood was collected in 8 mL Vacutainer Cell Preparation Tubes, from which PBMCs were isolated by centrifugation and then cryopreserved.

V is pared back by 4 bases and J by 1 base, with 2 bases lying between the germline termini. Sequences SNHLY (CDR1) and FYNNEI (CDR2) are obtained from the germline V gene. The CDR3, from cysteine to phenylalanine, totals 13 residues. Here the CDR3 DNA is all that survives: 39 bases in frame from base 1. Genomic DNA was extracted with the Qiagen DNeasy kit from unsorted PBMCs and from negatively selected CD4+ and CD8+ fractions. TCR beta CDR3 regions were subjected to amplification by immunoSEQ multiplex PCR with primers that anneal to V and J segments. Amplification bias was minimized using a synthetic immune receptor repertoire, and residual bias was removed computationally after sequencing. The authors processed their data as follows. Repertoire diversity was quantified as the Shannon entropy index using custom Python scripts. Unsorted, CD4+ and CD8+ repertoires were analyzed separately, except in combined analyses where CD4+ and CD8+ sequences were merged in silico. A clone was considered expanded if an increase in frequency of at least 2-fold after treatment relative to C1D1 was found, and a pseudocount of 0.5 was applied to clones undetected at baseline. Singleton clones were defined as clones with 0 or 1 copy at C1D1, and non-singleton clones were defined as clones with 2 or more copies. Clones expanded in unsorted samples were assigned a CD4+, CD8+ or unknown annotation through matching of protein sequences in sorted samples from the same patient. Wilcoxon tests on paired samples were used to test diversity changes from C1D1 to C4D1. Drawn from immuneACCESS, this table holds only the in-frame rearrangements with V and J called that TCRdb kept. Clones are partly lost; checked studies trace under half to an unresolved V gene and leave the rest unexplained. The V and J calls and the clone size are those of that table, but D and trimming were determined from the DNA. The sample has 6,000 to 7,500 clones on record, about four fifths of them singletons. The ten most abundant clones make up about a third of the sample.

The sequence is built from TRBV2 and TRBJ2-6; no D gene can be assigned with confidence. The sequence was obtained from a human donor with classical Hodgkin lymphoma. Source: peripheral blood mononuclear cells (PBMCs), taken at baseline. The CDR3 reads CASSGSGANVLTF. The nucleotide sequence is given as TGTGCCAGCAGTGGGTCTGGGGCCAACGTCCTGACTTTC.